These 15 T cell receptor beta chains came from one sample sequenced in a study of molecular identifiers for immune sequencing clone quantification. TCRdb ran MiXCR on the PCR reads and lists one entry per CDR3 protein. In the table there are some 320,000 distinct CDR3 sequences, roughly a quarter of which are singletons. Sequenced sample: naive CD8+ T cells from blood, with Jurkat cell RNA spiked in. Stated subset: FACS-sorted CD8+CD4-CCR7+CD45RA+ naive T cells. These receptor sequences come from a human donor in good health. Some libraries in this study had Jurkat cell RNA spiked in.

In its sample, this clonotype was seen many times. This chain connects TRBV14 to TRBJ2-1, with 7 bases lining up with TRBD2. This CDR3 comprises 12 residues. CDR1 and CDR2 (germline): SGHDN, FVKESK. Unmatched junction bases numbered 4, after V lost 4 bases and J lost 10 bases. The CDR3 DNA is TGTGCCAGCAGCCGCGGGACTATAGAGCAGTTCTTC. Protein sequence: CASSRGTIEQFF.

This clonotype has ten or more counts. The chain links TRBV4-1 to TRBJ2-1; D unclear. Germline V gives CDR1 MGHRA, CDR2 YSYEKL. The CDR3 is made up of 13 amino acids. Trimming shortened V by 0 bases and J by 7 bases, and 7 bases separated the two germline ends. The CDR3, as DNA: TGCGCCAGCAGCCAAGACTGGGCAAATGAGCAGTTCTTC. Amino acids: CASSQDWANEQFF.

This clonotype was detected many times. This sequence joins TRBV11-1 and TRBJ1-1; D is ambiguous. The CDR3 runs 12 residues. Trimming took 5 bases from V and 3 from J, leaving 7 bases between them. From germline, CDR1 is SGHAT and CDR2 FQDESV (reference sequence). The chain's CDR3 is CASSPGYTEAFF. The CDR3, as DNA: TGTGCCAGCAGCCCGGGGTACACTGAAGCTTTCTTT.

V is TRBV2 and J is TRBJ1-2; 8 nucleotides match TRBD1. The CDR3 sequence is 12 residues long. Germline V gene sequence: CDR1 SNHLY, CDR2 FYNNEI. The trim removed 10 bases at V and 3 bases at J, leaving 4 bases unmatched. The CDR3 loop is CATQGVDYGYTF. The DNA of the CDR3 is TGTGCCACACAGGGGGTTGACTATGGCTACACCTTC.

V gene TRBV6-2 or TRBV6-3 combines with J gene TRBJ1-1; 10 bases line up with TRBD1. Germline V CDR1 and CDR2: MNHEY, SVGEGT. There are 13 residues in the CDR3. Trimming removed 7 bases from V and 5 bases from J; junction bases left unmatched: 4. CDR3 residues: CASKGQGLTEAFF. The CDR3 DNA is TGTGCCAGCAAGGGACAGGGGCTGACTGAAGCTTTCTTT.

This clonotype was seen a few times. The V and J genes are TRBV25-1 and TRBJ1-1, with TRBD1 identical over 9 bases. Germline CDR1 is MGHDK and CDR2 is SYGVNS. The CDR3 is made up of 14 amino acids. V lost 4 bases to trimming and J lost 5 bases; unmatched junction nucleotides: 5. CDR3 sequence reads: CASSAPGTGTEAFF. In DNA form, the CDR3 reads TGTGCCAGCAGTGCCCCCGGGACAGGGACTGAAGCTTTCTTT.

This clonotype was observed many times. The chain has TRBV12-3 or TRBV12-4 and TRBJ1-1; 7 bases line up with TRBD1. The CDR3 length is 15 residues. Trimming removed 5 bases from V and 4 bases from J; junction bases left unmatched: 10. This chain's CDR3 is CASSVPRTGVTEAFF. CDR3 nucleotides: TGTGCCAGCAGTGTCCCAAGGACAGGCGTCACTGAAGCTTTCTTT.

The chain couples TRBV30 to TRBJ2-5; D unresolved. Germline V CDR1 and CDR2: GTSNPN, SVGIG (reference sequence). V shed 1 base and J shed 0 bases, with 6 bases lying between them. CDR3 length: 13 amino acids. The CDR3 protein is CAWSDGNQETQYF. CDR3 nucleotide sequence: TGTGCCTGGAGTGATGGAAACCAAGAGACCCAGTACTTC.

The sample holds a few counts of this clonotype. The DNA of the CDR3 is TGTGCCAGCAGCTTACACTATGGCTACACCTTC. Protein: CASSLHYGYTF. The V gene is TRBV7-2, the J gene TRBJ1-2; D unresolved. The CDR3 is made up of 11 amino acids. The germline V gene encodes CDR1 SGHTA and CDR2 FQGNSA. V lost 2 bases, J lost 3 bases, and 1 base lay in between.

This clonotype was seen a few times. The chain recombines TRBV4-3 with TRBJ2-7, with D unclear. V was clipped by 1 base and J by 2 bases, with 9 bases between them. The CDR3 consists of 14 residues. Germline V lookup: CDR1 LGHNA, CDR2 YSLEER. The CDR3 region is CASSQGVIAYEQYF. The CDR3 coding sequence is TGCGCCAGCAGCCAAGGAGTGATCGCCTACGAGCAGTACTTC.

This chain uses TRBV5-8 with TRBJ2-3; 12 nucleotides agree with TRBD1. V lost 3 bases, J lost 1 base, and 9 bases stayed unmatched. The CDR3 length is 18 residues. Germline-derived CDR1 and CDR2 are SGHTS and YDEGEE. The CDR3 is CASSSGTGGADGTDTQYF. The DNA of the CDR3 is TGTGCCAGCAGCTCAGGGACAGGGGGCGCGGATGGCACAGATACGCAGTATTTT.

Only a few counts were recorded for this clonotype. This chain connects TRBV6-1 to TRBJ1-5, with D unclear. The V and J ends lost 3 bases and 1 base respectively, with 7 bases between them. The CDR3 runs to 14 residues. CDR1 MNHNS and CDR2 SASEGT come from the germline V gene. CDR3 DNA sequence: TGTGCCAGCAGTGAGTGGCAGAGCAATCAGCCCCAGCATTTT. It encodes CASSEWQSNQPQHF.

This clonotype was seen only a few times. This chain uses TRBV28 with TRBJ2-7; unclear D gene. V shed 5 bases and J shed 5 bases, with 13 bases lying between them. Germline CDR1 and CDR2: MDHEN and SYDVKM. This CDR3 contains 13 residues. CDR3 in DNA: TGTGCCAGCAGTCTTACAGATCACCACGAGCAGTACTTC. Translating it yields CASSLTDHHEQYF. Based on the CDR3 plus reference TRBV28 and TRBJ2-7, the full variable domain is DVKVTQSSRYLVKRTGEKVFLECVQDMDHENMFWYRQDPGLGLRLIYFSYDVKMKEKGDIPEGYSVSREKKERFSLILESASTNQTSMYLCASSLTDHHEQYFGPGTRLTVT.

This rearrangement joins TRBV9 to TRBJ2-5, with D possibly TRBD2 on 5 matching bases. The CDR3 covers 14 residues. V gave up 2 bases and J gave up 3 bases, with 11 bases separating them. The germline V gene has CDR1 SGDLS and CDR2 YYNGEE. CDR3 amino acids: CASSVTMSKETQYF. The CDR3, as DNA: TGTGCCAGCAGCGTGACTATGAGCAAAGAGACCCAGTACTTC. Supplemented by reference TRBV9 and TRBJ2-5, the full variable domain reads DSGVTQTPKHLITATGQRVTLRCSPRSGDLSVYWYQQSLDQGLQFLIQYYNGEERAKGNILERFSAQQFPDLHSELNLSSLELGDSALYFCASSVTMSKETQYFGPGTRLLVL.

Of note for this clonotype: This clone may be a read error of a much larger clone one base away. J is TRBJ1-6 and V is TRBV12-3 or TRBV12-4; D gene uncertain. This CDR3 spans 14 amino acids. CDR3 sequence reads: CASSLSGDNSPLRF. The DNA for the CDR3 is TGTGCCAGCAGTTTGAGTGGCGATAATTCACCCCTCCGCTTT.